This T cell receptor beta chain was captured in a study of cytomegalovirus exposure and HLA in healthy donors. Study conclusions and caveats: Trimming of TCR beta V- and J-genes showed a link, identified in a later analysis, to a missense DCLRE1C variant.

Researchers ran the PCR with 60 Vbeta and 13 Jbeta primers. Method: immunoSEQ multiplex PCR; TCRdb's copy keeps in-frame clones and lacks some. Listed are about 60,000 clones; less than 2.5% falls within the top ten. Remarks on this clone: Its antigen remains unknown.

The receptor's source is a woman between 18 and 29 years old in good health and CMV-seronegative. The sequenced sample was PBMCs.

The CDR3 nucleotides read TGTGCCAGTAGTATGTTCGACAGAGATACGCAGTATTTT. Its translation is CASSMFDRDTQYF. J is TRBJ2-3 and V is TRBV19, with a tentative D call TRBD1 (5 bases). V was trimmed by 3 bases and J by 5 bases, leaving 9 bases between them. The CDR3 runs to 13 residues. Germline V CDR1 and CDR2: LNHDA, SQIVND (reference sequence).